This T cell receptor beta chain came from a study of T cells in Graves' hyperthyroidism and ophthalmopathy. Whole-study results and caveats: The model foresaw ophthalmopathy a median approximately 6.1 months prior to onset.

This clonotype appeared many times. As yet, its antigen is unknown. Researchers amplified the TCR beta CDR3 regions from RNA transcripts. A first-round RT-PCR of the TCR CDR3 used the HTBI primer set. TCRdb used MiXCR to reprocess the multiplex PCR reads, holding one entry per CDR3 protein. Of 250,000 to 300,000 distinct CDR3 sequences in the sample, more than 14% were seen once. CDR1 and CDR2 (germline): SGHRS, YFSETQ. The CDR3 loop spans 13 amino acids. Trimming at V came to 3 bases and at J to 5 bases, leaving 3 bases not matched to a gene. J is TRBJ2-7 and V is TRBV5-1, with 9 bases fitting TRBD1. This clonotype was sampled from a woman aged 40 to 55 with Graves' hyperthyroidism that later progressed to Graves' ophthalmopathy. Sequencing input: blood. The CDR3 reads CASSWGQGNEQYF. DNA of the CDR3: TGCGCCAGCAGCTGGGGACAGGGCAACGAGCAGTACTTC.